This T cell receptor (beta chain) emerged from a study of T-cell memory formation after mild COVID-19 (dated by TCRdb to about 2021). In the study overall: Most TCR sequence clusters were specific to one of the two donors. T-cell clones expanding and contracting after mild COVID-19 in a couple of donors were tracked by longitudinal TCRalpha and TCRbeta repertoire sequencing. Two young, previously healthy adult volunteers made up the cohort, one male and one female.

The reads were generated on an Illumina NovaSeq 6000. TCRalpha and TCRbeta cDNA libraries were built by 5'RACE with constant-segment primers, adding sample barcodes and unique molecular identifiers. RNA was extracted from every sample with Trizol reagent. Amplification of the libraries took two PCR steps, and the second step added a second sample barcode plus Illumina TruSeq adapters. Sequencing of libraries was performed on an Illumina NovaSeq with 2 x 150 bp paired-end reads. For the original study's pipeline: Demultiplexing of reads and collapsing into UMI-guided consensus sequences were performed with migec v1.2.7. Using mixcr v2.1.11, the UMI consensuses were aligned to TRA and TRB V and J templates and assembled into clonotypes. Clonotypes were classified as expanded or contracted when called significant by both edgeR and NoisET, with noise models trained on biological replicates. For edgeR calls, the cutoffs were a false discovery rate-adjusted p below 0.01 and a log2 fold-change threshold of 1. As an exploratory analysis of dynamics, max-normalized trajectories of the 1000 most abundant clonotypes were examined by PCA with hierarchical clustering. Separately sequenced CD4+ and CD8+ repertoires were used to assign the CD4 or CD8 phenotype of responding clones. TCRdb's own reprocessing of the public reads used fastp at Q25 and MiXCR and kept productive beta chains. Identical CDR3 protein sequences are pooled into one entry, listed with their most common genes and DNA. The V and J calls shown here were made by TCRdb, not taken from the authors' results. The sample includes approximately 500,000 distinct CDR3 sequences, with roughly 25% observed a single time. Jointly, the top ten make up 9.5% to 15% of the sample.

General conclusions and limits of the study: Only a couple of mild cases were covered in the study, and larger cohorts including severe cases with pre-infection samples were considered necessary. Some responding clones were found in pre-infection memory, which suggests that pre-existing cross-reactive memory T cells took part in the SARS-CoV-2 response. Contracting CD4+ clones were found mainly in CM and EM memory subsets, while CD8+ clones were enriched in EMRA. The second-wave clones that peaked on day 37 were not confirmed to be SARS-CoV-2 specific. Balanced CD4/CD8 phenotypes were observed for clones contracting from day 15 to 85, whereas a bias towards CD4+ was observed for a second wave of clones expanding from day 15 to 37.

This clonotype was seen only a few times. The antigen this receptor binds is unknown. Base qualities are not at hand, and no much larger clone is one base apart. PBMCs were isolated by Ficoll-Paque density gradient centrifugation. The CDR3 starts with the cysteine, ends with the phenylalanine, and has 14 residues. The entry retains the CDR3 DNA only, 42 bases that are in frame from base 1. Via the germline V gene, CDR1 is SGDLS and CDR2 YYNGEE. V drops 3 bases and J drops 5 bases, leaving 14 bases in between. The V and J genes are TRBV9 and TRBJ2-5; the D region is possibly TRBD1 or TRBD2, each matching across 5 bases. The clonotype originates from an adult woman who had mild COVID-19 (a few samples of this study predate the infection). The sample titles of this study are shuffled in the database, so cell type and time point are left out; the donor was told from shared clones. The sample taken for sequencing was PBMCs or a T cell subset sorted from them (not recorded which). The DNA sequence follows: TGTGCCAGCAGCGCGGGACCTTCCGGGGAGACCCAGTACTTC. It codes for CASSAGPSGETQYF.